Below are 2 T cell receptor beta chains sequenced from a single sample in a study of OX40 agonist ivuxolimab in advanced cancers. Repertoires were generated with immunoSEQ multiplex PCR, while TCRdb's copy carries only in-frame clones and drops some. The data show about 60,000 clones, with about 88% seen just once and 6.9% held by the top ten. Material: CD4+ or CD8+ T cells sorted from blood, obtained in a trial of the OX40 agonist ivuxolimab. The receptors come from an adult with an advanced solid tumor such as melanoma, head and neck, liver or kidney cancer.

The chain joins TRBV29-1 to TRBJ2-7; D unclear. Per germline, CDR1 SQVTM and CDR2 ANQGSEA. Trimming pared 1 base from V and 3 bases from J, leaving 10 bases between. The CDR3 has 13 amino acids. CDR3 nucleotide sequence: TGCAGCGTTGAAGCGGCCAGCAGCTACGAGCAGTACTTC. Its protein is CSVEAASSYEQYF.

The chain links TRBV5-1 to TRBJ1-1; D ambiguous. Trimming shortened V by 4 bases and J by 2 bases, and 15 bases separated the two germline ends. Germline V CDR1 and CDR2: SGHRS, YFSETQ. The CDR3 is made up of 15 amino acids. As DNA, the CDR3 is TGCGCCAGCAGCCCAGGTAGTTTGTCAAACACTGAAGCTTTCTTT. Protein sequence: CASSPGSLSNTEAFF.